This T cell receptor beta chain was observed in a study of monozygotic twins with inflammatory bowel disease. The CDR3 is made up of 15 amino acids. Germline assignment: CDR1 MRHNA and CDR2 SNTAGT. From its re-call of the 5' RACE reads, TCRdb lists each CDR3 protein once, without DNA. Its listing shows under 350,000 distinct CDR3 sequences. The sequence was collected from a human donor with ulcerative colitis or Crohn's disease, or a healthy co-twin of an affected twin (not recorded which). Source material: blood. This chain joins TRBV6-4 and TRBJ2-1; the D gene TCRdb calls, TRBD1, cannot be checked with no DNA. The CDR3 sequence: CASSFSRVSYNEQFF.